This TCR beta chain is drawn from a study of blood T cell repertoires in COVID-19. On the study more broadly: Samples came from the United States, Italy and Spain, spanning acute and convalescent COVID-19. The analysed material was cDNA or gDNA that came from T cells, B-cell-depleted T cells, or PBMCs.

In the original analysis: Amplifying reference gene primers gave estimates of nucleated cell counts. The repertoire was sequenced with immunoSEQ multiplex PCR; TCRdb's copy has only in-frame clones and lacks some. Clonal size and the V and J genes are those of that table, whereas D and trimming came from the DNA. The profile shows 150,000 to 190,000 clones, 80% of them singletons. CDR1 and CDR2 from the germline V gene are MNHEY and SMNVEV (reference sequence). V shed 3 bases, J shed 10 bases, and the junction held 5 bases outside the gene matches. The CDR3 consists of 14 residues. Material for sequencing was peripheral blood. This sequence originates from a man aged 60 to 75 with acute or convalescent COVID-19. This rearrangement joins TRBV27 to TRBJ1-4, with TRBD1 matching over 10 bases. The CDR3 DNA is TGTGCCAGCAGTTTCCCCGGGACAGGGGCAAAACTGTTTTTT. Translation: CASSFPGTGAKLFF.